The 5 T cell receptor delta chains listed next were all sequenced from one sample in a study of Vδ1+ human thymocytes. Extracted RNA was reverse transcribed into cDNA. Multiplex PCR used pooled V-gene forward primers and a constant-region reverse primer to amplify CDR3s. TCRdb re-processed the multiplex PCR reads via CATT. The table has some 73,000 delta-chain clones, approximately 37% seen once. General study results and limits: Highly polyclonal TRG and TRD repertoires with Gaussian CDR3 length distributions appeared in thymus.

These receptors have no known antigen. The sequenced sample was Vdelta1+ gamma-delta thymocytes from the thymus. The subset denotes: FACS-sorted CD3+ TCRalphabeta- TCRVdelta1+ TCRVdelta2- thymocytes. These receptors came from a boy under two years old who had congenital heart surgery.

This clone has more than one count but fewer than ten. The chain uses TRDV2 and TRDJ1; perhaps TRDD3 as D (5 bases). The CDR3 has 18 amino acids. Trimming took 0 bases from V and 3 from J, leaving 22 bases between them. CDR1 and CDR2 from the germline V gene are GEAIGNYY and EKD. CDR3 nucleotide sequence: TGTGCCTGTGACACCACGTCTGGGAGATACATGGTGCCCGATAAACTCATCTTT. Translated, it gives CACDTTSGRYMVPDKLIF.

The sample holds a few counts of this clone. V is TRDV1 and J is TRDJ1; 12 nucleotides align to TRDD3. Trimming took 0 bases from V and 3 from J; bases not matched to a gene: 29. CDR1 and CDR2 from the germline V gene are TSWWSYY and QGS. The CDR3 loop spans 25 amino acids. The DNA for the CDR3 is TGTGCTCTTGGGGAACTAGGAACCTCTTCGATCAGTCCCCCGTACTGGGGGATACTGTCCGATAAACTCATCTTT. It is translated as CALGELGTSSISPPYWGILSDKLIF.

The chain employs TRDV1 and TRDJ1, with 13 bases that match TRDD3. Germline loops: CDR1 TSWWSYY, CDR2 QGS. This CDR3 has 26 amino acids. Trimming at V came to 0 bases and at J to 3 bases, leaving 31 bases not matched to a gene. This CDR3 reads CALGELEQFYGLHRRGTGGYADKLIF. In DNA, the CDR3 is TGTGCTCTTGGGGAACTAGAACAATTCTACGGCCTCCACCGTAGGGGTACTGGGGGATACGCCGATAAACTCATCTTT.

This clone was picked up a small number of times. It may be a read error: a sequence one base away is much more abundant. The chain employs TRDV2 and TRDJ1; the match to TRDD3 covers 8 bases. The CDR3 is 15 amino acids. The germline V gene encodes CDR1 GEAIGNYY and CDR2 EKD. CDR3 protein: CACGQLWGTGDKPIF. In DNA, the CDR3 is TGTGCCTGTGGCCAGCTCTGGGGGACGGGGGATAAACCCATCTTT.

The V call is TRDV1, the J call TRDJ1, with 11 bases aligning to TRDD3. J lost 2 bases, V lost 0 bases, and 29 bases had no gene match. Looked up from germline, CDR1 is TSWWSYY and CDR2 is QGS. The CDR3 is 25 residues long. The DNA of the CDR3 is TGTGCTCTTGGGGAACTAAATCGGGTCCCCGTCCCCCTTGTACTGGGGGATAAATATACCGATAAACTCATCTTT. Its protein is CALGELNRVPVPLVLGDKYTDKLIF.